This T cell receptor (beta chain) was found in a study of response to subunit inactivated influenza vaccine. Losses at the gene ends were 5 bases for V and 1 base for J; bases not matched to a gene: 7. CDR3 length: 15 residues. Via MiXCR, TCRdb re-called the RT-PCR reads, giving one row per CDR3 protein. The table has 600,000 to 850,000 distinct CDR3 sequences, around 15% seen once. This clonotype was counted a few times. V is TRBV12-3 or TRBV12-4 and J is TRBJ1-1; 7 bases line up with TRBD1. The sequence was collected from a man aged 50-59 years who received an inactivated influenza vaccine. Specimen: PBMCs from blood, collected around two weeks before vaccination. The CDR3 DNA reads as TGTGCCAGCAGTCTAGGGGGCGCGAGGAACACTGAAGCTTTCTTT. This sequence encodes CASSLGGARNTEAFF.